Sequencing of this T cell receptor (beta chain) was carried out in a study of shared clonotypes between healthy human individuals. Study-wide results and limits: When naive CD4 clonotypes were compared across several donors, 5% to 5.5% were shared.

To note about this clone: The antigen is undetermined.

Assay execution proceeded at the deep level. Only in-frame clones appear in the TCRdb table, and some are missing; sequencing was by immunoSEQ multiplex PCR. The sample includes approximately 2.1 million clones, 85% to 95% of them seen just once. Germline V gene sequence: CDR1 GTSNPN, CDR2 SVGIG (reference sequence). The CDR3 length is 15 residues. Trimming took 1 base from V and 2 from J; bases not matched to a gene: 1. This sequence originates from a young man in good health. Some clones in this sample may be carry-over from other donors' samples. The chain employs TRBV30 and TRBJ2-7; 14 bases line up with TRBD2. The sample comprised naive CD4+ T cells from PBMCs. Subset of the sample: CD45RA+ positively selected. DNA for the CDR3: TGTGCCTGGAGTGCGGGACTAGCGGGAGCCTACGAGCAGTACTTC. This translates into CAWSAGLAGAYEQYF.